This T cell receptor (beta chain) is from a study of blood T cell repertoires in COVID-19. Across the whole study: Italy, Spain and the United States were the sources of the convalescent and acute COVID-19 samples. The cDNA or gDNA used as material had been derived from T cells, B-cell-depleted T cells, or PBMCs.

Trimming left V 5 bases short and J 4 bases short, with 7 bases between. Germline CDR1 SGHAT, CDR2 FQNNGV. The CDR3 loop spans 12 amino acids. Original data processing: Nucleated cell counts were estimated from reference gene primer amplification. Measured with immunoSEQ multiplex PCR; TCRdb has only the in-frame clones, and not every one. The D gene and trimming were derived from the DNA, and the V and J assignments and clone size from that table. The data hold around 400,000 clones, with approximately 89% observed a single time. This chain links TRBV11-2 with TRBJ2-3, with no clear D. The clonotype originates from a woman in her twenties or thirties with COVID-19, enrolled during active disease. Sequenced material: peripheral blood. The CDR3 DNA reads TGTGCCAGCAGCCCCTCGGCAGATACGCAGTATTTT. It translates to CASSPSADTQYF.